The 24 T cell receptor beta chains below were found in one sample sequenced in a study of early T cells in non-severe SARS-CoV-2 infection. TCRdb reprocessed the 5' RACE reads with MiXCR, giving one entry per CDR3 protein. The table lists tens of thousands of distinct CDR3 sequences, about 16% of them singletons. The sequenced material came from whole blood. These receptors were collected from an adult who was a healthcare worker with PCR-confirmed SARS-CoV-2 infection or an uninfected control (not recorded which).

This chain connects TRBV29-1 to TRBJ2-1; D gene ambiguous. The length of the CDR3 is 12 residues. CDR1 is SQVTM and CDR2 is ANQGSEA in the germline V gene. With 0 bases removed from V and 4 bases from J, the gap between germline ends came to 4 bases. DNA of the CDR3: TGCAGCGTTGAAGACGGTTACAATGAGCAGTTCTTC. It yields the protein CSVEDGYNEQFF.

This chain links TRBV20-1 with TRBJ1-5, with D uncertain. V was cut by 1 base and J by 0 bases, with 13 bases left in between. CDR3 size: 16 residues. Germline assignment: CDR1 DFQATT and CDR2 SNEGSKA (reference sequence). CDR3 protein: CSARARNSGSNQPQHF. The CDR3 DNA reads as TGCAGTGCTAGAGCCCGAAATTCGGGTAGCAATCAGCCCCAGCATTTT.

This clonotype was seen ten or more times. V usage is TRBV11-2 and J usage is TRBJ1-2; possible D gene TRBD1, 5 bases. V lost 0 bases and J 8 bases, leaving 10 bases between the germline ends. From germline, CDR1 is SGHAT and CDR2 FQNNGV. The CDR3 covers 13 residues. This CDR3 is CASSLDQGWGYTF. CDR3 bases: TGTGCCAGCAGCTTAGATCAGGGATGGGGCTACACCTTC.

The chain has TRBV11-2 and TRBJ2-3; TRBD2 aligns across 15 bases. V trimming: 1 base; J trimming: 3 bases; junction bases outside the gene matches: 11. Per germline, CDR1 SGHAT and CDR2 FQNNGV. The CDR3 is made up of 20 amino acids. CDR3 protein: CASSLGGRTSGRAGTDTQYF. For the CDR3, the DNA is TGTGCCAGCAGCTTAGGAGGCCGGACTAGCGGGAGGGCCGGGACAGATACGCAGTATTTT.

This clonotype was counted at least ten times. CDR3 residues: CSAKHTEAFF. The CDR3, as DNA: TGCAGTGCTAAGCATACTGAAGCTTTCTTT. The rearrangement uses TRBV20-1 and TRBJ1-1; D not certain. Trimming removed 4 bases at V and 5 bases at J, with 5 bases between. Germline CDR1 reads DFQATT; CDR2 reads SNEGSKA (reference sequence). The CDR3 is 10 amino acids.

This clonotype occurred many times. This sequence joins TRBV18 and TRBJ1-2; D is unclear. Per germline, CDR1 KGHSH and CDR2 LQKENI. This CDR3 has 14 amino acids. The V and J ends lost 2 bases and 4 bases respectively, with 11 bases between them. CDR3 amino acids: CASSPSRVGYGYTF. CDR3 nucleotides: TGTGCCAGCTCACCATCGCGGGTTGGCTATGGCTACACCTTC.

The chain is built from TRBV3-1 and TRBJ2-3, with D unclear. Trimming removed 3 bases at V and 2 bases at J, with 3 bases between. This CDR3 contains 12 residues. Germline CDR1 and CDR2: LGHDT and YNNKEL (reference sequence). The CDR3 DNA follows: TGTGCCAGCAGCCATTACACAGATACGCAGTATTTT. Translating gives CASSHYTDTQYF.

The chain carries TRBV18 and TRBJ2-5, with D uncertain. Trimming removed 0 bases at V and 3 bases at J, with 5 bases between. This CDR3 spans 13 amino acids. Germline V gene sequence: CDR1 KGHSH, CDR2 LQKENI. This chain's CDR3 is CASSPPLKETQYF. For the CDR3, the DNA is TGTGCCAGCTCACCACCCTTGAAAGAGACCCAGTACTTC.

This clonotype has more than one count but fewer than ten. The rearrangement joins TRBV20-1 to TRBJ2-7, with D maybe TRBD2 (7 bases). V was trimmed by 5 bases and J by 4 bases, leaving 18 bases between them. The CDR3 consists of 14 residues. The germline CDR1 and CDR2 sequences are DFQATT and SNEGSKA (reference sequence). The CDR3 region is CSAERGHQIYEQYF. The CDR3 coding sequence is TGCAGTGCTGAGCGGGGACACCAGATATACGAGCAGTACTTC.

This clonotype has a count of ten or more. One end of the junction does not line up with germline, which may come from a read error. The chain has TRBV5-4 and TRBJ2-1; either TRBD1 or TRBD2 may supply D (5 bases each). This CDR3 comprises 15 residues. The germline V gene has CDR1 SGHNT and CDR2 YYREEE (reference sequence). CDR3 in DNA: TGTGCCAGCAGCGCTAAGACGGGGCCCTATAATGAGCAGTTCTTC. Protein sequence: CASSAKTGPYNEQFF. Complete variable domain (other parts from reference TRBV5-4 and TRBJ2-1): ETGVTQSPTHLIKTRGQQVTLRCSSQSGHNTVSWYQQALGQGPQFIFQYYREEENGRGNFPPRFSGLQFPNYSSELNVNALELDDSALYLCASSAKTGPYNEQFFGPGTRLTVL.

This clonotype was recorded at least ten times. The V gene is TRBV5-8, the J gene TRBJ1-2; possibly TRBD1 for D (5 bases). Trimming stripped 1 base from V and 0 bases from J, with 10 bases between. CDR1 and CDR2 (germline): SGHTS, YDEGEE. This CDR3 region has 15 residues. CDR3 in amino acids: CASSLPREPNYGYTF. The CDR3 DNA reads as TGTGCCAGCAGCTTGCCCAGGGAACCTAACTATGGCTACACCTTC.

This chain joins TRBV4-1 and TRBJ2-3; D ambiguous. Per the germline V gene, CDR1 is MGHRA and CDR2 is YSYEKL. This CDR3 region has 14 residues. V gave up 6 bases and J gave up 2 bases, with 12 bases separating them. In DNA form, the CDR3 reads TGCGCCAGCAGGACCTCGGGCCTCACAGATACGCAGTATTTT. Translation: CASRTSGLTDTQYF.

This clonotype came up a few times. The chain carries TRBV27 and TRBJ2-3; 9 nucleotides match TRBD1. Germline loops: CDR1 MNHEY, CDR2 SMNVEV (reference sequence). The CDR3 contains 18 residues. V was clipped by 8 bases and J by 6 bases; unmatched bases: 21. The CDR3 spells CASRRTRTGTGRTDTQYF. The CDR3 coding sequence is TGTGCCAGCCGCCGGACTCGAACCGGGACAGGGCGGACGGATACGCAGTATTTT.

This clonotype was counted a few times. J is TRBJ1-3 and V is TRBV28; D unresolved. The CDR3 runs 13 residues. The V gene lost 4 bases and the J gene lost 6 bases, with 10 bases spanning the gap. The V gene's germline CDR1 is MDHEN and CDR2 SYDVKM. The CDR3 protein is CASSSTGLNTIYF. As DNA, the CDR3 is TGTGCCAGCAGTTCTACTGGACTAAACACCATATATTTT.

The chain links TRBV11-2 to TRBJ2-1; a weak D match, TRBD2 (5 bases). The CDR3 is made up of 17 amino acids. The V gene's germline CDR1 is SGHAT and CDR2 FQNNGV. V was cut by 5 bases and J by 2 bases, with 19 bases left in between. The DNA of the CDR3 is TGTGCCAGCAGCCCTTACGGGATAGGATTCCCCTACAATGAGCAGTTCTTC. Translation: CASSPYGIGFPYNEQFF.

This chain connects TRBV7-8 to TRBJ2-1; 8 nucleotides line up with TRBD1. Germline V gives CDR1 SGHVS, CDR2 FQNEAQ. J lost 0 bases, V lost 4 bases, and 8 bases had no gene match. CDR3 length: 17 residues. This chain's CDR3 is CASSSGTGFFSYNEQFF. The CDR3 region has the DNA TGTGCCAGCAGCTCAGGGACAGGATTTTTCTCCTACAATGAGCAGTTCTTC.

This clonotype was seen a few times. The rearrangement joins TRBV3-1 to TRBJ2-7, with 10 bases aligning to TRBD2. CDR3 length: 15 amino acids. With V trimmed by 4 bases and J by 7 bases, 10 bases remained unmatched. The germline V gene has CDR1 LGHDT and CDR2 YNNKEL (reference sequence). The CDR3 sequence: CASSLGLAGVEEQYF. CDR3 coding DNA: TGTGCCAGCAGCCTAGGGCTAGCGGGAGTTGAAGAGCAGTACTTC.

The V and J genes are TRBV5-1 and TRBJ1-1; D is perhaps TRBD1 (6 bases). Deletions cut 0 bases from V and 5 bases from J, with 11 bases between. Per the germline V gene, CDR1 is SGHRS and CDR2 is YFSETQ. The CDR3 has 14 amino acids. CDR3 sequence (DNA): TGCGCCAGCAGCTTGGACAGGGCCCCTACTGAAGCTTTCTTT. Translated, it gives CASSLDRAPTEAFF.

At least ten counts were recorded for this clonotype. This sequence joins TRBV20-1 and TRBJ1-2; D is ambiguous. Looked up from germline, CDR1 is DFQATT and CDR2 is SNEGSKA (reference sequence). Trimming removed 2 bases at V and 7 bases at J, with 8 bases between. This CDR3 contains 11 residues. CDR3: CSARLGSGYTF. CDR3 DNA sequence: TGCAGTGCTAGACTCGGCTCTGGCTACACCTTC.

The rearrangement joins TRBV20-1 to TRBJ2-3; D remains ambiguous. The CDR3 runs 10 residues. Germline-derived CDR1 and CDR2 are DFQATT and SNEGSKA (reference sequence). V dropped 6 bases and J dropped 6 bases, with 7 bases sitting between them. In DNA form, the CDR3 reads TGCAGTGCCCTCGCGGATACGCAGTATTTT. It codes for CSALADTQYF.

The chain recombines TRBV28 with TRBJ1-4; D remains ambiguous. V lost 8 bases to trimming and J lost 8 bases, with 12 bases between them. The length of the CDR3 is 12 residues. Germline lookup yields CDR1 MDHEN and CDR2 SYDVKM. CDR3 loop: CASSLLGEKLFF. The CDR3 bases are TGTGCCAGCTCACTTTTGGGGGAAAAACTGTTTTTT.

A few counts support this clonotype. CDR3 loop: CASSIQGRETQYF. The CDR3 nucleotides read TGTGCCAGCAGTATACAGGGGAGAGAGACCCAGTACTTC. The chain recombines TRBV12-3 or TRBV12-4 with TRBJ2-5; 7 bases match TRBD1. J was trimmed by 4 bases and V by 5 bases; bases with no gene match: 4. The length of the CDR3 is 13 residues.

This clonotype has just a few counts. This sequence joins TRBV5-1 and TRBJ2-6; 7 nucleotides match TRBD1. Germline V gene data show CDR1 as SGHRS and CDR2 as YFSETQ. The CDR3 has 16 residues. Germline trimming cut 2 bases from V and 4 bases from J; bases unmatched to any gene: 6. The CDR3 protein is CASSLGGASGANVLTF. The CDR3 DNA reads TGCGCCAGCAGCTTAGGGGGCGCCTCAGGGGCCAACGTCCTGACTTTC.

This sequence joins TRBV20-1 and TRBJ2-7, with D possibly being TRBD2 (6 bases). CDR3 length equals 14 residues. Germline CDR1 and CDR2: DFQATT and SNEGSKA (reference sequence). V dropped 6 bases and J dropped 2 bases, with 17 bases sitting between them. As DNA, the CDR3 is TGCAGTGCCACCCCGGGCGGGGTCACCTACGAGCAGTACTTC. Its protein is CSATPGGVTYEQYF.